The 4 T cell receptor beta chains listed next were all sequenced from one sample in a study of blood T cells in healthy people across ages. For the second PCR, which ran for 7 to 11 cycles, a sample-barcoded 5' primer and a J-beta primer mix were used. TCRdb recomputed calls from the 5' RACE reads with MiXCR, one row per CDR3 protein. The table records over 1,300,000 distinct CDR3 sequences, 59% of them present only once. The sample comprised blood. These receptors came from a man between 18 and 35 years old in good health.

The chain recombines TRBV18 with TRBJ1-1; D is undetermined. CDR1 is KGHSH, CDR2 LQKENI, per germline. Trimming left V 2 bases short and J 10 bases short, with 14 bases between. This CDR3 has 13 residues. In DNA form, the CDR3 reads TGTGCCAGCTCACCAGGCACAGACCTACCAGCTTTCTTT. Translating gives CASSPGTDLPAFF. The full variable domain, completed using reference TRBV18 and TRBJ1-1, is NAGVMQNPRHLVRRRGQEARLRCSPMKGHSHVYWYRQLPEEGLKFMVYLQKENIIDESGMPKERFSAEFPKEGPSILRIQQVVRGDSAAYFCASSPGTDLPAFFGQGTRLTVV.

CDR3 nucleotides: TGTGCCAGCAGTTCAACTCAAACTCGTCATAATGAAAAACTGTTTTTT. Residues: CASSSTQTRHNEKLFF. The rearrangement joins TRBV28 to TRBJ1-4; D ambiguous. From germline, CDR1 is MDHEN and CDR2 SYDVKM. V was clipped by 4 bases and J by 4 bases, with 16 bases between them. The CDR3 sequence is 16 residues long.

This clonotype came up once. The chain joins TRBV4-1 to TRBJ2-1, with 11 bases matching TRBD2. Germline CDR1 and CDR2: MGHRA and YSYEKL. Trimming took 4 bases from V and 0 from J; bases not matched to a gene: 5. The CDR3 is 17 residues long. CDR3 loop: CASSRSGLAVSYNEQFF. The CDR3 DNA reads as TGCGCCAGCAGCCGATCGGGACTAGCGGTCTCCTACAATGAGCAGTTCTTC.

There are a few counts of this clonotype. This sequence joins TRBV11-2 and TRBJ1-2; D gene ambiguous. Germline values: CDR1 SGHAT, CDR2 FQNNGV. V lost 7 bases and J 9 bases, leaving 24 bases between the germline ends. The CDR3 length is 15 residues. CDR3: CASMGMEGPTNSYTF. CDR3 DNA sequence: TGTGCCAGCATGGGTATGGAAGGGCCAACAAATAGCTACACCTTC.